This entry describes one T cell receptor (beta chain). Its target is not known. This record comes from a study of cytomegalovirus exposure and HLA in healthy donors. Germline lookup yields CDR1 LGHNA and CDR2 YNFKEQ. V was pared by 4 bases and J by 5 bases, with 5 bases of the junction left unmatched. CDR3 length equals 14 residues. With 60 Vbeta and 13 Jbeta primers, the PCR was carried out. Method: immunoSEQ multiplex PCR; TCRdb's copy keeps in-frame clones and lacks some. There are roughly 190,000 clones in the sample; roughly 70% occur only once, and 1.5% to 2% lies in the top ten. Study-level points and caveats: Accurate predictions that matched the HLA-A and HLA-B alleles of most subjects were reportedly made from TCR beta sequences.

The sample taken for sequencing was PBMCs. The chain recombines TRBV4-2 with TRBJ1-2; 9 bases are a match to TRBD1. The origin of this receptor is a woman in her 30s in good health and CMV-seronegative. CDR3 protein: CASSPGTGSYGYTF. The CDR3 DNA reads as TGTGCCAGCAGCCCCGGGACAGGGTCATATGGCTACACCTTC.